This TCR beta chain was retrieved from a study of cytomegalovirus exposure and HLA in healthy donors. Overall study findings and caveats: Listed as cytomegalovirus-associated were 164 TCR beta chains.

Both 60 Vbeta primers and 13 Jbeta primers went into the PCR. The assay was immunoSEQ multiplex PCR, and TCRdb's table has in-frame clones only and misses some. The sample lists roughly 120,000 clones, around 67% occurring once. The table lists this clone with a few counts. Antigen unknown. The receptor was derived from a man aged 55 to 69 in good health and CMV-seropositive. The sample consisted of PBMCs.

The CDR3 DNA reads TGTGCCAGCGGGACTAGCGGGGGGGCCGGGGAGCTGTTTTTT. Amino acid sequence: CASGTSGGAGELFF. The chain has TRBV28 and TRBJ2-2, with 16 bases matching TRBD2. The germline V gene has CDR1 MDHEN and CDR2 SYDVKM. Trimming cost V 8 bases and J 6 bases; bases outside gene matches: 0. The CDR3 length is 14 residues.